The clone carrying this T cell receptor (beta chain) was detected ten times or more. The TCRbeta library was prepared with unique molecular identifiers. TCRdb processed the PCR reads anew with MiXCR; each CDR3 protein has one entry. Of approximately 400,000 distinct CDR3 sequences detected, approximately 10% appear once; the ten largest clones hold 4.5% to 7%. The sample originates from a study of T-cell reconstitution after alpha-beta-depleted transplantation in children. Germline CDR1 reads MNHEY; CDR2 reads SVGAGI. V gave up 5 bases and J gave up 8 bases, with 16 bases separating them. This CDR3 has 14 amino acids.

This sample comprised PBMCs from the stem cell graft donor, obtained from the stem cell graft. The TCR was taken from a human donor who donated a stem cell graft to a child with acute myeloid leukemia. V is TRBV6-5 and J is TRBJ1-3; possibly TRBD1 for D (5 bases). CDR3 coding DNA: TGTGCCAGCAGTCACCGGGACCCCCGGGACACCATATATTTT. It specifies CASSHRDPRDTIYF.